This TCR beta chain derives from a study of blood T cell repertoires in COVID-19. Study-level information: Material from acute and convalescent COVID-19 was sourced from the United States, Italy and Spain. Sample material is recorded as cDNA or gDNA derived from T cells, B-cell-depleted T cells, or PBMCs.

As originally analysed: Using reference gene primer amplification, nucleated cell counts were estimated. This table comes from immunoSEQ multiplex PCR, and its TCRdb copy is limited to in-frame clones, with some not included. Clonal size and the V and J genes are those of that table, whereas D and trimming came from the DNA. The sample includes about 270,000 clones, approximately 82% seen only once; the top ten take 3.1%. CDR1 and CDR2 (germline): MNHEY, SVGAGI. The J segment lost 5 bases and the V segment lost 6 bases, leaving 5 bases of the junction unmatched. The CDR3 has 15 residues. This clonotype originated in a woman in her late teens or twenties with acute or convalescent COVID-19. The sample taken for sequencing was peripheral blood. The chain recombines TRBV6-5 with TRBJ1-4; 11 bases are shared with TRBD1. CDR3 nucleotide sequence: TGTGCCAGCAGGACTGGGGACAGGGGGAATGAAAAACTGTTTTTT. This translates into CASRTGDRGNEKLFF.